This TCR beta chain was captured by sequencing in a study of Ad26.COV2.S vaccination and SARS-CoV-2 variants (dated by TCRdb to about 2021). General notes on the study: Vaccine-arm donors were drawn from COV1001, a multicentre, randomized, double-blind, placebo-controlled phase I-IIa trial of Ad26.COV2.S in healthy adults. Ad26.COV2.S was administered intramuscularly at a dose of 5x10^10 or 1x10^11 viral particles, either as one shot or as two shots given 56 days apart. TCRbeta repertoire sequencing was used to assess the specificity and breadth of SARS-CoV-2-reactive T cell receptors after Ad26.COV2.S vaccination. The TCR-sequenced set comprised around 30 samples: around 20 Ad26.COV2.S vaccine recipients, 5 placebo recipients and 8 SARS-CoV-2 convalescent individuals. Trial participants were randomized into five groups of five, in which low-dose or high-dose Ad26.COV2.S was given once or twice, or placebo was given on both occasions. Investigators did not know the trial group allocation while performing experiments and assessing outcomes.

Sample treatment or condition, as interpreted from the label and publication: around 19 received Ad26.COV2.S at low or high dose, single or two shots; 5 received placebo; per-sample allocation not given. For vaccine and placebo recipients, the sequenced repertoires came from samples collected on day 63 after the first injection. In Cohort 1b, about 25 adults aged 18-55 years were enrolled at a single site in Boston, USA, between 29 July and 7 August 2020. As a vaccine, Ad26.COV2.S was a replication-incompetent adenovirus type 26 vector that expressed a prefusion-stabilized SARS-CoV-2 spike protein derived from the original Wuhan strain. Points on this clone: The antigen this receptor binds is unknown. No much larger clonotype is one base removed from it; base qualities were not supplied.

From the germline V gene, CDR1 is MNHNS and CDR2 is SASEGT. The V and J ends are trimmed by 2 bases and 7 bases, leaving 9 bases between them. The CDR3 measures 14 amino acids from cysteine to phenylalanine. Left in the record is the CDR3 DNA by itself, 42 bases read in frame from the first base. Overall results and qualifications from the work: The study was not powered for comparison of responses between vaccine doses or regimens. Spike-specific TCR breadth was higher in Ad26.COV2.S recipients than in placebo recipients (P = 0.0014). According to the authors, total T cell responses may have been underestimated by the TCR breadth and depth analyses. After vaccination, substantial breadth of spike-specific CD8+ and CD4+ T cell responses was reported. Non-spike TCR breadth was comparable between vaccine and placebo recipients, consistent with the vaccine containing only spike.

TCRbeta CDR3 regions were sequenced with the immunoSEQ Assay. After extraction, genomic DNA underwent amplification by bias-controlled multiplex PCR, followed by high-throughput sequencing. The original methods were these. To quantify the absolute abundance of every unique TCRbeta CDR3 region, sequences were collapsed and filtered. T cell fraction was estimated by normalizing TCRbeta template counts to usable DNA, with usable DNA measured through amplification of reference genes found in all nucleated cells. Repertoire TCRs were annotated as SARS-CoV-2-specific by exact matching of V gene, CDR3 amino acid sequence and J gene to a known reactive TCR set. The reference SARS-CoV-2 TCR set was obtained from MIRA and was filtered for enrichment in COVID-19-positive ImmuneCODE repertoires, whereby public or cross-reactive TCRs were removed. Based on the MIRA antigens, annotated TCRs were further analysed at the level of specific ORF or position within ORF. Depth was the summed frequency of annotated unique rearrangements, while breadth was defined as annotated unique rearrangements over total unique productive rearrangements. Group comparisons of TCR breadth used two-sided Wilcoxon rank-sum tests. Held by TCRdb, this immuneACCESS table contains in-frame sequences only and omits some clones. Under half of the omission traces to an unresolved V gene where checked; the cause of the rest is unknown. V, J and clone size derive from that table, while D and trimming were established from the DNA sequence. This sample holds 350,000 to 500,000 clones; over 75% were observed only once. The top ten clones comprise 12% of the sample.

The sequence is built from TRBV6-1 and TRBJ1-6; no confident D gene assignment can be made. The sequence was collected from a person between 18 and 60 years old who received the Ad26.COV2.S COVID-19 vaccine or a placebo. The sample consisted of peripheral blood, taken in a trial of Ad26.COV2.S vaccine versus placebo. CDR3 sequence: CASSEQKGNSPLHF. The DNA sequence is given as TGTGCCAGCAGTGAACAGAAAGGGAATTCACCCCTCCACTTT.